These T cell receptor beta chains were read from a single sample in a study of blood T cell repertoires in COVID-19. The repertoire was sequenced with immunoSEQ multiplex PCR; TCRdb's copy has only in-frame clones and lacks some. Of over 130,000 clones listed, 60% to 80% are singletons. Sequencing was carried out using PBMCs or T cells enriched from blood (not recorded which). Every receptor here comes from a woman aged 45-65 years who had recovered from COVID-19. Each CDR3 is given with its conserved first and last residue. A D gene is named only where the DNA matches it firmly. Clone size, where shown, is once, few, many, or a class for clones that have expanded.

clone_size,v_call,j_call,d_call,cdr3_length,cdr3_nt,cdr3_aa
-,TRBV27,TRBJ2-1,TRBD1,14,TGTGCCAGCAGGCCAAGGGGGACAGTAGATGAGCAGTTCTTC,CASRPRGTVDEQFF
-,TRBV29-1,TRBJ2-7,TRBD2,13,TGCAGCCTTAGACTAGCGGGGTCCTACGAGCAGTACTTC,CSLRLAGSYEQYF
-,TRBV9,TRBJ1-2,-,14,TGTGCCAGCAGCGTATCCGGACGGACTATGGGCTACACCTTC,CASSVSGRTMGYTF
-,TRBV12-3/TRBV12-4,TRBJ1-1,-,13,TGTGCCAGCAGCCTTGGAGGCGGCACTGAAGCTTTCTTT,CASSLGGGTEAFF
-,TRBV12-3/TRBV12-4,TRBJ1-1,-,12,TGTGCCAGCAGACAGGGGAACACTGAAGCTTTCTTT,CASRQGNTEAFF
-,TRBV29-1,TRBJ1-3,-,11,TGCAGCGCCTCCTTGGGAAACACCATATATTTT,CSASLGNTIYF
-,TRBV10-3,TRBJ1-2,-,15,TGTGCCACCTATACGGGAGCCGGGGGGGACTATGGCTACACCTTC,CATYTGAGGDYGYTF
-,TRBV28,TRBJ1-1,TRBD1,17,TGTGCCAGCAGTACAAACCTACAGGGGGCCGTTTACACTGAAGCTTTCTTT,CASSTNLQGAVYTEAFF
-,TRBV10-3,TRBJ2-7,-,12,TGTGCCATCAGTGAGTCGACTTGGCCCCAGTACTTC,CAISESTWPQYF
-,TRBV7-9,TRBJ1-1,-,16,TGTGCCAGCAGCTTAGCTACCTGGGCCCCTAACACTGAAGCTTTCTTT,CASSLATWAPNTEAFF
-,TRBV28,TRBJ2-1,TRBD2,17,TGTGCCAGCAGTTTCAATGGAGCGGGAGGGTTAGCAAATGAGCAGTTCTTC,CASSFNGAGGLANEQFF
-,TRBV28,TRBJ1-5,-,15,TGTGCCAGCAGTACCGGGTTGGAGAGCAATCAGCCCCAGCATTTT,CASSTGLESNQPQHF
-,TRBV5-5,TRBJ1-2,-,13,TGTGCCAGCAGCCCCAGGGGTGGAAATGGCTACACCTTC,CASSPRGGNGYTF
-,TRBV2,TRBJ2-5,-,10,TGTGCCAGCATATCGGAGACCCAGTACTTC,CASISETQYF
-,TRBV9,TRBJ1-2,TRBD1,14,TGTGCCAGCAGCGTCCTCGGGACAGGGAAAGGCTACACCTTC,CASSVLGTGKGYTF
many,TRBV10-1,TRBJ2-1,TRBD2,15,TGCGCCAGCAGTGAGTCCAGGTGGGGGGGCAATGAGCAGTTCTTC,CASSESRWGGNEQFF
-,TRBV6-5,TRBJ2-5,TRBD1,14,TGTGCCAGCCGCACCGGGACAGCGAAAGAGACCCAGTACTTC,CASRTGTAKETQYF
-,TRBV3-1/TRBV3-2,TRBJ1-4,-,15,TGTGCCAGCAGCGTTACTTCAGGGATAGGGGAAAAACTGTTTTTT,CASSVTSGIGEKLFF
-,TRBV14,TRBJ2-1,-,17,TGTGCCAGCAGCCAAGACTGGGACACACTAAATGGAAATGAGCAGTTCTTC,CASSQDWDTLNGNEQFF
-,TRBV7-9,TRBJ1-5,-,17,TGTGCCAGCAGCTTAGGTCGGGACACGGATGGCAATCAGCCCCAGCATTTT,CASSLGRDTDGNQPQHF
few,TRBV7-9,TRBJ2-5,TRBD2,14,TGTGCCAGCAGCATAGGACTAGCGGAAGAGACCCAGTACTTC,CASSIGLAEETQYF
-,TRBV30,TRBJ1-6,-,14,TGTGCCTGGACCCCGGGTCAGGGCGGTTCACCCCTCCACTTT,CAWTPGQGGSPLHF
once,TRBV6-5,TRBJ1-5,-,14,TGTGCCAGCCGGTTCTTGGGGCAGGAGCAGCCCCAGCATTTT,CASRFLGQEQPQHF
-,TRBV10-1,TRBJ2-3,-,14,TGCGCCAGCAGTGAGTCACAGGGCCTGGATACGCAGTATTTT,CASSESQGLDTQYF
once,TRBV19,TRBJ2-1,-,14,TGTGCCAGTAGAGGGGTAAATAGATACAATGAGCAGTTCTTC,CASRGVNRYNEQFF
once,TRBV13,TRBJ2-3,-,14,TGTGCCAGCAGCTTCGGACAGAACACAGATACGCAGTATTTT,CASSFGQNTDTQYF
few,TRBV28,TRBJ2-3,-,13,-,CASSSSQALTQYF
-,TRBV25-1,TRBJ2-1,-,14,TGTGCCAGCAGTGAAACAGGGTTCTACAATGAGCAGTTCTTC,CASSETGFYNEQFF
-,TRBV11-3,TRBJ2-7,TRBD2,15,TGTGCCAGCAGCCGGGGGGGCAGGGTGGAGGGCGAGCAGTACTTC,CASSRGGRVEGEQYF
few,TRBV7-2,TRBJ2-1,-,11,TGTGCCAGCAGCCCTTATGATGAGCAGTTCTTC,CASSPYDEQFF
-,TRBV3-1/TRBV3-2,TRBJ1-2,-,12,TGTGCCAGCAGGGGGGCGGATTATGGCTACACCTTC,CASRGADYGYTF
-,TRBV19,TRBJ1-1,-,17,TGTGCCAGTAGTATAGTCGGCGGGGCTAGCGATCACACTGAAGCTTTCTTT,CASSIVGGASDHTEAFF
-,TRBV6-6,TRBJ2-7,-,10,TGTGCCAGCGCGTCCTACGAGCAGTACTTC,CASASYEQYF
-,TRBV4-1,TRBJ2-5,-,16,TGCGCCAGCAGCCAATGGGGCCCCCCCCAAGAAGAGACCCAGTACTTC,CASSQWGPPQEETQYF
-,TRBV19,TRBJ2-3,-,14,TGTGCCAGTAGTAGCGGGGCCTTCACAGATACGCAGTATTTT,CASSSGAFTDTQYF
-,TRBV19,TRBJ1-1,TRBD1,14,TGTGCCAGTAGTAGACAGGGCGGTCGGGAGAGAGCTTTCTTT,CASSRQGGRERAFF
-,TRBV19,TRBJ1-4,-,15,TGTGCCAGTTTCCTACGAGGGCGCACTAATGAAAAACTGTTTTTT,CASFLRGRTNEKLFF
-,TRBV6-5,TRBJ2-7,TRBD2,13,TGTGCCAGCAGTCCCTCGGGAGGAATTGAGCAGTACTTC,CASSPSGGIEQYF
-,TRBV30,TRBJ2-5,-,14,TGTGCCTGGGGACGGGGCGGGGCTCAAGAGACCCAGTACTTC,CAWGRGGAQETQYF
-,TRBV27,TRBJ2-2,-,16,TGTGCCAGCAGTCTAAGGGGCAGGGAGAACACCGGGGAGCTGTTTTTT,CASSLRGRENTGELFF
-,TRBV4-2,TRBJ2-7,TRBD1,16,TGTGCCAGCAGCCAAGATACGGTCCAGGGGGAATACGAGCAGTACTTC,CASSQDTVQGEYEQYF
-,TRBV3-1/TRBV3-2,TRBJ1-4,-,15,TGTGCCAGCAGCCACCAGGGCCCAACACTGGAAAAACTGTTTTTT,CASSHQGPTLEKLFF
-,TRBV7-8,TRBJ1-2,-,13,TGTGCCAGCAGCTTGCACGACACCTCTGGCTACACCTTC,CASSLHDTSGYTF
few,TRBV4-1,TRBJ1-5,-,16,TGCGCCAGCAGCCAAGATGGTCCAGGGAACAATCAGCCCCAGCATTTT,CASSQDGPGNNQPQHF
-,TRBV9,TRBJ2-1,TRBD1,16,TGTGCCAGCAGCCCTTGGGGGACAGGGTCCTACAATGAGCAGTTCTTC,CASSPWGTGSYNEQFF
-,TRBV27,TRBJ1-1,TRBD1,13,TGTGCCAGCAGTTGGACAGGCAACACTGAAGCTTTCTTT,CASSWTGNTEAFF
-,TRBV20-1,TRBJ2-1,-,13,TGCAGTGCTAGTGCCGAAGTAGCGGCGTATCAGTTCTTC,CSASAEVAAYQFF
once,TRBV19,TRBJ2-1,-,19,TGTGCCAGTAGTATGAATAGAAGGGGGGGAGGGAGGTCCTACAATGAGCAGTTCTTC,CASSMNRRGGGRSYNEQFF